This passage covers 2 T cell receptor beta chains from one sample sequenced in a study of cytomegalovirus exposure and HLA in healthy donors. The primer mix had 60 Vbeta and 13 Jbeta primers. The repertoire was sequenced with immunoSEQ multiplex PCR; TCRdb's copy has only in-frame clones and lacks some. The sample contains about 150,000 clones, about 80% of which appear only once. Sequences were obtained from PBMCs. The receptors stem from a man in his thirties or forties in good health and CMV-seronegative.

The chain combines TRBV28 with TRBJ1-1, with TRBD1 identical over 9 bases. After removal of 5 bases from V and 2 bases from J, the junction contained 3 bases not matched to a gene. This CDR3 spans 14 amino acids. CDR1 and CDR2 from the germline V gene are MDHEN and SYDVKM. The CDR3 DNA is TGTGCCAGCAGTATTACAGGGGGCAACACTGAAGCTTTCTTT. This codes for CASSITGGNTEAFF.

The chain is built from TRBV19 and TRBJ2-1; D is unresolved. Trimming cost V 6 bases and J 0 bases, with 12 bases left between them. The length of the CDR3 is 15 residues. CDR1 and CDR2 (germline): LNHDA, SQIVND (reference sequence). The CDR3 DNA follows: TGTGCCAGTAGCCCCCCCGCGAGCTCCTACAATGAGCAGTTCTTC. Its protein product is CASSPPASSYNEQFF. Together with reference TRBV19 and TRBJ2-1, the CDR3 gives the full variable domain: DGGITQSPKYLFRKEGQNVTLSCEQNLNHDAMYWYRQDPGQGLRLIYYSQIVNDFQKGDIAEGYSVSREKKESFPLTVTSAQKNPTAFYLCASSPPASSYNEQFFGPGTRLTVL.